This T cell receptor beta chain was found in a study of shared clonotypes between healthy human individuals. Study results and limitations: Only blood was sampled; tissue repertoires likely differ. Clonotype sharing across donors was expected to vary with sequencing depth. Compared with memory subsets, naive subsets generally had larger estimated richness.

CDR3 length: 18 residues. The germline gives CDR1 SNHLY, CDR2 FYNNEI. V dropped 5 bases and J dropped 2; count of bases not matched to a gene: 11. Concerning this clone: The antigen is undetermined.

Terminally differentiated effector memory CD45RA+ cells were excluded by CCR7 positive selection of CD45RO-negative cells. Healthy and HIV-negative, the adult donors had no recent acute infections or vaccinations. Generated by immunoSEQ multiplex PCR, the TCRdb table keeps only in-frame clones and is missing some. The repertoire holds about 2 million clones, with about 95% as singletons. The chain recombines TRBV2 with TRBJ1-6, with TRBD1 identical over 8 bases. The source of this sequence is a man younger than 30 in good health. Sequenced: naive CD8+ T cells sorted from blood. The CDR3 loop reads CASSIIETGVTYNSPLHF. The CDR3, as DNA: TGTGCCAGCAGTATTATAGAGACAGGGGTGACCTATAATTCACCCCTCCACTTT.